This T cell receptor beta chain was observed in a study of CDR3 diversity in severe acne. TCRdb re-derived calls from the PCR reads in MiXCR, one entry per CDR3 protein. Here the sample spans more than 70,000 distinct CDR3 sequences, around half being singletons. Germline loops: CDR1 SGHTA, CDR2 FQGTGA. V shed 5 bases and J 0 bases; nucleotides not matched to a gene: 27. The CDR3 loop spans 24 amino acids. The specimen sequenced was blood. V and J are TRBV7-3 and TRBJ1-3; 11 nucleotides match TRBD1. This receptor was obtained from a male donor in good health, serving as a control. CDR3 coding DNA: TGTGCCAGCAGCGATCCCAATCTCCGGCGGACAGGGGGCCGGACCGGTTACTCTGGAAACACCATATATTTT. Translated: CASSDPNLRRTGGRTGYSGNTIYF.